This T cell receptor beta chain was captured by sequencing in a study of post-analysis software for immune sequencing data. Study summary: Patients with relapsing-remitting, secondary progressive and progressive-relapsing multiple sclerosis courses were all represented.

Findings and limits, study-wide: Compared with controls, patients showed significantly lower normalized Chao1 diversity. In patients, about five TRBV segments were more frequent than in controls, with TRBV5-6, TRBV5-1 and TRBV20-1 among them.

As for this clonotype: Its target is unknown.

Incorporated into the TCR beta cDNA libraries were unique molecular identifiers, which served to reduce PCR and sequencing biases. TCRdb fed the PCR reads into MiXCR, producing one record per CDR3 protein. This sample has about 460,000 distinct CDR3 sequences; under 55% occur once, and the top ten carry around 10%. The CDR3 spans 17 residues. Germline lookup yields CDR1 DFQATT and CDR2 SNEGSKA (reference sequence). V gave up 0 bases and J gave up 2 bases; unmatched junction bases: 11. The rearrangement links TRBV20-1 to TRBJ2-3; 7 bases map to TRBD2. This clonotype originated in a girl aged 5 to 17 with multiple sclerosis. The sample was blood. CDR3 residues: CSAREMGKAGTTDTQYF. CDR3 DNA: TGCAGTGCTAGAGAGATGGGAAAAGCGGGGACCACAGATACGCAGTATTTT.